These 31 T cell receptor beta chains were sequenced from one sample in a study of blood T cell repertoires in COVID-19 (TCRdb year 2020). The method behind the library was the immunoSEQ multiplex PCR assay. The clones in this table, taken by TCRdb from immuneACCESS, are in-frame only. Not every clone is retained; where verified, under half of the shortfall comes from an unresolved V gene, and the cause of the rest is unknown. In all, the sample holds roughly 86,000 clones, and around 91% of those were seen once. The ten largest account for under 2.5% of the sample. Sequencing was performed on peripheral blood. All receptors derive from a woman between 45 and 60 years old in a cohort sampled during active COVID-19.

The chain carries TRBV7-9 and TRBJ1-4; D is perhaps TRBD1 (6 bases). The CDR3 is 15 amino acids. V lost 1 base and J 8 bases, leaving 14 bases between the germline ends. Germline CDR1 SEHNR, CDR2 FQNEAQ (reference sequence). Written as DNA, the CDR3 is TGTGCCAGCAGCTTAGTGCAGGGGCGGCGGGAAAAACTGTTTTTT. It codes for CASSLVQGRREKLFF.

This clone showed up just once. The chain carries TRBV5-1 and TRBJ2-3; the match to TRBD2 covers 10 bases. From germline, CDR1 is SGHRS and CDR2 YFSETQ. The length of the CDR3 is 16 residues. The J segment lost 1 base and the V segment lost 0 bases, leaving 2 bases of the junction unmatched. The CDR3 loop reads CASSLAGTSGTDTQYF. The CDR3 DNA sequence: TGCGCCAGCAGCTTGGCCGGGACTAGCGGCACAGATACGCAGTATTTT.

The J gene is TRBJ1-1, the V gene TRBV19; D is possibly TRBD1 (5 bases). Trimming removed 5 bases from V and 4 bases from J, with 17 bases in between. The CDR3 totals 15 residues. CDR1 and CDR2 from the germline V gene are LNHDA and SQIVND (reference sequence). Written as DNA, the CDR3 is TGTGCCAGTAGTGTCAGCGGGGCGCGAGGCACTGAAGCTTTCTTT. This codes for CASSVSGARGTEAFF.

The rearrangement joins TRBV7-9 to TRBJ2-1, with 9 nucleotides matching TRBD1. CDR1 and CDR2 from the germline V gene are SEHNR and FQNEAQ (reference sequence). CDR3 length: 17 residues. J lost 6 bases, V lost 4 bases, and 13 bases had no gene match. The CDR3 is CASSSSGTGTTRNEQFF. CDR3 DNA sequence: TGTGCCAGCAGCTCGTCCGGGACAGGGACCACTCGCAATGAGCAGTTCTTC.

As regards this clone: Additional DNA sequences in this sample encode the identical CDR3. The J gene is TRBJ2-1, the V gene TRBV30; D gene uncertain. The CDR3 runs 13 residues. V lost 2 bases to trimming and J lost 0 bases, with 5 bases between them. Germline values: CDR1 GTSNPN, CDR2 SVGIG (reference sequence). This CDR3 is CAWSPGSYNEQFF. The DNA for the CDR3 is TGTGCCTGGAGTCCGGGCTCCTACAATGAGCAGTTCTTC.

This chain joins TRBV29-1 and TRBJ1-1; D gene ambiguous. V was clipped by 4 bases and J by 4 bases, with 13 bases between them. The CDR3 consists of 13 residues. Germline V gene data show CDR1 as SQVTM and CDR2 as ANQGSEA. This chain's CDR3 is CSVVGRTSTEAFF. For the CDR3, the DNA is TGCAGCGTTGTTGGGAGGACGAGCACTGAAGCTTTCTTT. Drawing the rest from reference TRBV29-1 and TRBJ1-1, the complete variable domain is SAVISQKPSRDICQRGTSLTIQCQVDSQVTMMFWYRQQPGQSLTLIATANQGSEATYESGFVIDKFPISRPNLTFSTLTVSNMSPEDSSIYLCSVVGRTSTEAFFGQGTRLTVV.

This chain links TRBV9 with TRBJ2-1, with TRBD1 identical over 11 bases. V trimming: 4 bases; J trimming: 3 bases; junction bases outside the gene matches: 6. This CDR3 has 16 residues. Germline CDR1 SGDLS, CDR2 YYNGEE. CDR3 sequence: CASSMTGTGGYNEQFF. CDR3 nucleotide sequence: TGTGCCAGCAGCATGACCGGGACAGGGGGCTACAATGAGCAGTTCTTC.

The genes are TRBV5-1 and TRBJ2-1; D perhaps matches TRBD2 (6 bases). The CDR3 is 14 residues long. V lost 4 bases and J lost 8, with 16 bases in between. CDR1 and CDR2 (germline): SGHRS, YFSETQ. The CDR3 loop reads CASSVKFTGDEQFF. The CDR3 bases are TGCGCCAGCAGCGTAAAGTTTACGGGGGATGAGCAGTTCTTC.

The chain is built from TRBV9 and TRBJ1-4; D unresolved. Germline CDR1 SGDLS, CDR2 YYNGEE. Between the trimmed V and J ends, which lost 0 bases and 0 bases, there was a span of 6 bases. This CDR3 is 15 amino acids long. The DNA for the CDR3 is TGTGCCAGCAGCGTAGGCAGTGCAACTAATGAAAAACTGTTTTTT. Amino acid sequence: CASSVGSATNEKLFF.

CDR3 in amino acids: CASRIQGHGLNTEAFF. The CDR3 region has the DNA TGTGCCAGTAGAATACAGGGACATGGGCTGAACACTGAAGCTTTCTTT. The chain carries TRBV19 and TRBJ1-1; tentatively, D is TRBD1 (6 bases). The germline V gene has CDR1 LNHDA and CDR2 SQIVND (reference sequence). Between the trimmed V and J ends, which lost 6 bases and 0 bases, there was a span of 17 bases. The CDR3 totals 16 residues.

This rearrangement joins TRBV11-3 to TRBJ2-7; 11 nucleotides align to TRBD2. Germline CDR1 SGHNT, CDR2 YENEEA. There are 15 residues in the CDR3. The trim removed 8 bases at V and 6 bases at J, leaving 12 bases unmatched. This CDR3 reads CASRETSGIRGEQYF. CDR3 DNA sequence: TGTGCCAGCCGAGAGACTAGCGGGATTCGTGGCGAGCAGTACTTC.

This clone was detected once. The chain joins TRBV28 to TRBJ1-1; no firm D call. The V end was cut by 1 base, the J end by 0 bases, with 9 bases between. The V gene's germline CDR1 is MDHEN and CDR2 SYDVKM. The CDR3 length is 15 residues. As DNA, the CDR3 is TGTGCCAGCAGTTTATATGAGGTTGTGAACACTGAAGCTTTCTTT. This sequence encodes CASSLYEVVNTEAFF.

The chain is built from TRBV6-6 and TRBJ1-5; D gene unclear. CDR3 length: 12 residues. The germline V gene has CDR1 MNHNY and CDR2 SVGAGI (reference sequence). The V gene lost 6 bases and the J gene lost 7 bases, with 10 bases spanning the gap. CDR3 sequence (DNA): TGTGCCAGCAGATTTCGAGGCCAGCCCCAGCATTTT. Its protein is CASRFRGQPQHF.

The V gene is TRBV19, the J gene TRBJ2-7; D perhaps matches TRBD1 (6 bases). V lost 4 bases and J lost 5, with 9 bases in between. The germline CDR1 and CDR2 sequences are LNHDA and SQIVND (reference sequence). This CDR3 contains 12 residues. The CDR3, as DNA: TGTGCCAGTAGTAACAGGGCCCACGAGCAGTACTTC. Amino acid sequence: CASSNRAHEQYF.

This chain connects TRBV3-1 (or the pseudogene TRBV3-2) to TRBJ2-1, with unresolved D. There are 14 residues in the CDR3. V was shortened by 4 bases and J by 7 bases, with 14 bases between the two germline ends. Germline V lookup: CDR1 LGHDT, CDR2 YNNKEL (reference sequence). CDR3 bases: TGTGCCAGCAGCCTAGGCCAGGCCCGTAATGAGCAGTTCTTC. Its protein is CASSLGQARNEQFF.

The rearrangement joins TRBV10-3 to TRBJ2-7; weak D call: TRBD1 (6 bases). The CDR3 runs to 19 residues. Germline CDR1 ENHRY, CDR2 SYGVKD. Trimming removed 7 bases from V and 2 bases from J, with 30 bases in between. CDR3 coding DNA: TGTGCCATCATGAGTTGGAAAGGGGGACACTTTCAGCAGGCCTACGAGCAGTACTTC. This codes for CAIMSWKGGHFQQAYEQYF.

This chain connects TRBV18 to TRBJ1-1, with 7 bases that match TRBD1. V trimming: 0 bases; J trimming: 0 bases; junction bases outside the gene matches: 16. Germline V lookup: CDR1 KGHSH, CDR2 LQKENI. The CDR3 covers 20 residues. This CDR3 reads CASSPPYVGGTEMLNTEAFF. The CDR3 region has the DNA TGTGCCAGCTCACCACCGTATGTAGGGGGGACAGAGATGTTGAACACTGAAGCTTTCTTT.

The chain joins TRBV27 to TRBJ2-2; 7 bases agree with TRBD1. This CDR3 contains 15 residues. J gave up 7 bases and V 8 bases, and 13 bases lay outside the gene matches. Germline assignment: CDR1 MNHEY and CDR2 SMNVEV (reference sequence). The DNA for the CDR3 is TGTGCCAGCCCGGGACAGCCGACCCAGTACGGGGAGCTGTTTTTT. Translation gives CASPGQPTQYGELFF.

The gene calls are TRBV29-1 and TRBJ2-5; perhaps TRBD1 as D (6 bases). The CDR3 length is 13 residues. Trimming pared 2 bases from V and 5 bases from J, leaving 12 bases between. CDR1 is SQVTM, CDR2 ANQGSEA, per germline. The CDR3 DNA reads TGCAGCGTTGAATATTGGCAGGGGGAGACCCAGTACTTC. Amino acids: CSVEYWQGETQYF.

The V and J genes are TRBV12-3 or TRBV12-4 and TRBJ1-4; 8 bases fit TRBD1. V lost 6 bases to trimming and J lost 6 bases; unmatched junction nucleotides: 3. This CDR3 contains 13 residues. The CDR3 sequence is CASSRTGYEKLFF. The CDR3 DNA is TGTGCCAGCAGCCGGACAGGGTATGAAAAACTGTTTTTT.

This chain connects TRBV11-3 to TRBJ2-1, with 10 nucleotides matching TRBD2. The V gene's germline CDR1 is SGHNT and CDR2 YENEEA. Unmatched junction bases numbered 3, after V lost 5 bases and J lost 2 bases. The CDR3 runs 15 residues. The CDR3 spells CASSGLAAPYNEQFF. In DNA form, the CDR3 reads TGTGCCAGCAGCGGACTAGCGGCCCCCTACAATGAGCAGTTCTTC.

The chain joins TRBV5-4 to TRBJ2-1, with D perhaps TRBD1 (5 bases). V lost 1 base to trimming and J lost 3 bases, with 8 bases between them. Germline loops: CDR1 SGHNT, CDR2 YYREEE (reference sequence). The CDR3 runs to 14 residues. The CDR3 nucleotides are TGTGCCAGCAGCTTGATAGGGGTCTACAATGAGCAGTTCTTC. Its protein product is CASSLIGVYNEQFF.

This clone was detected only once. In DNA, the CDR3 is TGCAGCTGCGGACTAGCGGGGAGCACAGATACGCAGTATTTT. The encoded protein is CSCGLAGSTDTQYF. This chain joins TRBV29-1 and TRBJ2-3; 12 nucleotides align to TRBD2. Germline V lookup: CDR1 SQVTM, CDR2 ANQGSEA. This CDR3 comprises 14 residues. The junction had 3 bases not matched to a gene; V was cut back by 8 bases and J by 0 bases.

This chain joins TRBV10-3 and TRBJ2-1; the match to TRBD2 covers 8 bases. V lost 10 bases, J lost 2 bases, and 4 bases stayed unmatched. The CDR3 contains 13 residues. Germline lookup yields CDR1 ENHRY and CDR2 SYGVKD. CDR3: CATRGVAYNEQFF. CDR3 coding DNA: TGTGCCACGCGGGGGGTGGCCTACAATGAGCAGTTCTTC.

The chain combines TRBV30 with TRBJ1-6; TRBD1 matches 7 bases. Per the germline V gene, CDR1 is GTSNPN and CDR2 is SVGIG (reference sequence). CDR3 length: 12 residues. With 5 bases clipped from V and 6 bases from J, the junction kept 1 base outside the gene matches. In DNA form, the CDR3 reads TGTGCCTGGGACAGGGTTAATTCACCCCTCCACTTT. Amino acid sequence: CAWDRVNSPLHF.

The V call is TRBV6-5, the J call TRBJ1-1; 10 bases align to TRBD1. From germline, CDR1 is MNHEY and CDR2 SVGAGI. The CDR3 extends over 14 amino acids. The trim removed 8 bases at V and 0 bases at J, leaving 3 bases unmatched. The CDR3 loop reads CASGDRGMNTEAFF. CDR3 DNA: TGTGCCAGCGGGGACAGGGGAATGAACACTGAAGCTTTCTTT.

This rearrangement joins TRBV28 to TRBJ1-3; D call uncertain. Germline V gene sequence: CDR1 MDHEN, CDR2 SYDVKM. Trimming cost V 4 bases and J 1 base, with 20 bases left between them. The CDR3 sequence is 18 residues long. The CDR3 sequence is CASSYPRGGPTSGNTIYF. Written as DNA, the CDR3 is TGTGCCAGCAGTTACCCTCGGGGAGGGCCCACATCTGGAAACACCATATATTTT.

The CDR3 region is CASSDGRGRQETQYF. The CDR3 region has the DNA TGTGCCAGCAGTGACGGTCGGGGTAGACAAGAGACCCAGTACTTC. The gene calls are TRBV2 and TRBJ2-5, with a weak D call TRBD2 (5 bases). Per the germline V gene, CDR1 is SNHLY and CDR2 is FYNNEI. This CDR3 is built from 15 residues. The V end lost 3 bases, the J end lost 2 bases, and 13 bases lay between the germline ends. Variable domain in full (rest from reference TRBV2 and TRBJ2-5): EPEVTQTPSHQVTQMGQEVILRCVPISNHLYFYWYRQILGQKVEFLVSFYNNEISEKSEIFDDQFSVERPDGSNFTLKIRSTKLEDSAMYFCASSDGRGRQETQYFGPGTRLLVL.

The genes are TRBV3-1 (or the pseudogene TRBV3-2) and TRBJ2-7, with D unclear. Germline loops: CDR1 LGHDT, CDR2 YNNKEL (reference sequence). The ends were cut back, 2 bases at V and 0 bases at J, with 5 bases in the middle. This CDR3 contains 13 residues. The CDR3 DNA reads TGTGCCAGCAGCCAAAGCCTCTCCTACGAGCAGTACTTC. As protein: CASSQSLSYEQYF.

In its sample, this clone was seen once. The V and J genes are TRBV19 and TRBJ1-2, with D possibly TRBD1 on 5 matching bases. The ends were cut back, 1 base at V and 3 bases at J, with 12 bases in the middle. This CDR3 is 15 amino acids long. Looked up from germline, CDR1 is LNHDA and CDR2 is SQIVND (reference sequence). In DNA, the CDR3 is TGTGCCAGTAGTATAGGGAGGGGCTTTGACTATGGCTACACCTTC. Its protein is CASSIGRGFDYGYTF. The whole variable domain, filled in from reference TRBV19 and TRBJ1-2, reads DGGITQSPKYLFRKEGQNVTLSCEQNLNHDAMYWYRQDPGQGLRLIYYSQIVNDFQKGDIAEGYSVSREKKESFPLTVTSAQKNPTAFYLCASSIGRGFDYGYTFGSGTRLTVV.

This sequence joins TRBV30 and TRBJ2-7, with D hard to call. V was clipped by 3 bases and J by 1 base, with 7 bases between them. The V gene's germline CDR1 is GTSNPN and CDR2 SVGIG (reference sequence). The CDR3 sequence is 12 residues long. Here the CDR3 DNA reads TGTGCCTGGAGCGCTAATTCCTACGAGCAGTACTTC. Translation: CAWSANSYEQYF.